Following are 2 T cell receptor beta chains from one sample sequenced in a study of Ad26.COV2.S vaccination and SARS-CoV-2 variants. Using immunoSEQ multiplex PCR, the repertoire was profiled, and TCRdb retains in-frame clones only, with some absent. The sample consists of about 480,000 clones, 87% of them appearing once. Indicated treatment: 19 received Ad26.COV2.S at low or high dose, single or two shots; roughly 5 received placebo; per-sample allocation not given. Sampling took place 63 days after the first vaccine or placebo injection. Sequenced here: peripheral blood, sampled in a trial of Ad26.COV2.S vaccine versus placebo. Receptor source: a person between 18 and 65 years old who received the Ad26.COV2.S COVID-19 vaccine or a placebo.

This chain joins TRBV7-6 and TRBJ2-6; D not resolved. This CDR3 has 16 residues. Deletions cut 1 base from V and 0 bases from J, with 7 bases between. CDR1 is SGHVS, CDR2 FNYEAQ, per germline. CDR3 nucleotide sequence: TGTGCCAGCAGCTTAGGGCAAGCCTCTGGGGCCAACGTCCTGACTTTC. Its protein product is CASSLGQASGANVLTF.

The rearrangement links TRBV3-1 (or the pseudogene TRBV3-2) to TRBJ2-3; possibly TRBD1 for D (6 bases). Germline CDR1 is LGHDT and CDR2 is YNNKEL (reference sequence). V dropped 3 bases and J dropped 7 bases, with 17 bases sitting between them. The CDR3 extends over 15 amino acids. The DNA of the CDR3 is TGTGCCAGCAGCCAGGATAACAGGGTCGCGAATACGCAGTATTTT. The encoded protein is CASSQDNRVANTQYF.